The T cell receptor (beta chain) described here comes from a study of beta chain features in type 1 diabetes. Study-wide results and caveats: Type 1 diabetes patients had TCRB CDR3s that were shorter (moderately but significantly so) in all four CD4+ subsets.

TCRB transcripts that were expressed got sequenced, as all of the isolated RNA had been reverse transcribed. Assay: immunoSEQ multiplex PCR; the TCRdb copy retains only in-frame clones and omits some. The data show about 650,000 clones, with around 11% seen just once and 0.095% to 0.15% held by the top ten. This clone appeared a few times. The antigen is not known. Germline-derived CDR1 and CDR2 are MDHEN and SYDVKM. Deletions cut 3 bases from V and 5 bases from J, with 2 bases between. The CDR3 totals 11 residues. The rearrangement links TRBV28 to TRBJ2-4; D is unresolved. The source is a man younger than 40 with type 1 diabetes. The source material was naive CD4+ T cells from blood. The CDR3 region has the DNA TGTGCCAGCAGTTTCGAAAACATTCAGTACTTC. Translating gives CASSFENIQYF.